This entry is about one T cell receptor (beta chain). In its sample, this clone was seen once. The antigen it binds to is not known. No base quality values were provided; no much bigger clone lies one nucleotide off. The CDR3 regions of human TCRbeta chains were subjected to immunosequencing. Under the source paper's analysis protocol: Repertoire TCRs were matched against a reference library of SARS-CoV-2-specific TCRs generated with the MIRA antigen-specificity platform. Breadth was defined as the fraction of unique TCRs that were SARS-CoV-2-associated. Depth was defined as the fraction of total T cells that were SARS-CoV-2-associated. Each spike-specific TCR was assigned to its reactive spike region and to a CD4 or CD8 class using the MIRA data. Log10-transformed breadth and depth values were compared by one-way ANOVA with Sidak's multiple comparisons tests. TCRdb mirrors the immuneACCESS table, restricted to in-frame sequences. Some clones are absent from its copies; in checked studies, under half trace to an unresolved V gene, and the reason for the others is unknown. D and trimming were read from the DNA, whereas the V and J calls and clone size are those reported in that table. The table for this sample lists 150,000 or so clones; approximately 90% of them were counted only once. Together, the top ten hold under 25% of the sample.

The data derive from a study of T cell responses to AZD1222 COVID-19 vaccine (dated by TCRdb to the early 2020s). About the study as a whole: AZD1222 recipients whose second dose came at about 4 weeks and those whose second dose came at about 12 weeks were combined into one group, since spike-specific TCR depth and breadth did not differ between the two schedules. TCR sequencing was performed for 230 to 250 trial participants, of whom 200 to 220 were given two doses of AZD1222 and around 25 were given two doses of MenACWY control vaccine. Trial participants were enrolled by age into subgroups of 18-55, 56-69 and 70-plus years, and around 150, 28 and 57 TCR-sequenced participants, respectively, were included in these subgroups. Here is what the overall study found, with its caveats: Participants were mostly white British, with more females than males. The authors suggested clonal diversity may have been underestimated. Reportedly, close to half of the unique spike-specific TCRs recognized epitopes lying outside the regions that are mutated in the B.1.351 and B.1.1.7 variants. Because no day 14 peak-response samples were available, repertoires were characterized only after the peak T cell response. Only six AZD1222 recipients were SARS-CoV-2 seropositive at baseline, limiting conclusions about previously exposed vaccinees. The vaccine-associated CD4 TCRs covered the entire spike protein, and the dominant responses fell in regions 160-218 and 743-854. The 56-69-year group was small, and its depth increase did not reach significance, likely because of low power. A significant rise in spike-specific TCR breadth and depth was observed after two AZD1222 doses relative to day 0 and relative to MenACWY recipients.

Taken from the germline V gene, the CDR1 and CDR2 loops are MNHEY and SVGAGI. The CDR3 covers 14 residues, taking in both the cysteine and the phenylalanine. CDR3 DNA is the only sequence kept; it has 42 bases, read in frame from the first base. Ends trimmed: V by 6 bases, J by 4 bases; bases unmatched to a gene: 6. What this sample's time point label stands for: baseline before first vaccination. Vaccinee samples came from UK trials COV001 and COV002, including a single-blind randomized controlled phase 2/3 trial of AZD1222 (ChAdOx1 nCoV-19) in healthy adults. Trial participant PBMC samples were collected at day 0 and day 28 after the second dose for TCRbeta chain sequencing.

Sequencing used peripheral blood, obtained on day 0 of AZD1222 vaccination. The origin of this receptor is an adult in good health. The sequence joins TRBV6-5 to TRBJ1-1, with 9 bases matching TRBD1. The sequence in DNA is TGTGCCAGCAGCCAGGACAGGGGAACCACTGAAGCTTTCTTT. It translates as CASSQDRGTTEAFF.